The source of this T cell receptor (beta chain) is a study of tumor-infiltrating lymphocytes in primary liver carcinoma. Turning to the study itself: Yields of productive TCRbeta reads ranged from roughly 3.5 to 7.5 million per sample and were similar across tissue types.

Remarks on this clonotype: Its antigen is undetermined.

RNA isolated from unsorted whole blood supplied the blood RNA, with germline DNA also extracted. Donors were untreated and chronically infected with HBV. Study results and limitations: For tumor-adjacent and tumor-blood pairs, overlap was less than that seen for tumor region pairs.

CDR1 and CDR2 from the germline V gene are MDHEN and SYDVKM. The CDR3 totals 13 residues. Unmatched junction bases numbered 7, after V lost 7 bases and J lost 4 bases. A constant-region primer served to make TCR beta cDNA from approximately 490 ng total RNA. Nested multiplex PCR, run for three rounds with slightly modified ARM-PCR, yielded TCR beta libraries. The first two PCR rounds used TRBV1-TRBV30 forward primers with a C-beta reverse primer, roughly 10 cycles each. From the multiplex PCR reads, TCRdb called clonotypes with MiXCR, one entry per CDR3 protein. This repertoire shows some 200,000 distinct CDR3 sequences, about 65% found once; its top ten account for 7% to 8.5%.

This chain joins TRBV28 and TRBJ2-7; the match to TRBD1 covers 7 bases. This TCR was sampled from a woman aged 60-75 years with primary liver carcinoma and hepatitis B virus infection. The sequenced sample was peripheral blood. For the CDR3, the DNA is TGTGCCAGCATCGGGACAGCCCAATACGAGCAGTACTTC. This sequence encodes CASIGTAQYEQYF. The entire variable domain, with the rest obtained from reference TRBV28 and TRBJ2-7, is as follows: DVKVTQSSRYLVKRTGEKVFLECVQDMDHENMFWYRQDPGLGLRLIYFSYDVKMKEKGDIPEGYSVSREKKERFSLILESASTNQTSMYLCASIGTAQYEQYFGPGTRLTVT.